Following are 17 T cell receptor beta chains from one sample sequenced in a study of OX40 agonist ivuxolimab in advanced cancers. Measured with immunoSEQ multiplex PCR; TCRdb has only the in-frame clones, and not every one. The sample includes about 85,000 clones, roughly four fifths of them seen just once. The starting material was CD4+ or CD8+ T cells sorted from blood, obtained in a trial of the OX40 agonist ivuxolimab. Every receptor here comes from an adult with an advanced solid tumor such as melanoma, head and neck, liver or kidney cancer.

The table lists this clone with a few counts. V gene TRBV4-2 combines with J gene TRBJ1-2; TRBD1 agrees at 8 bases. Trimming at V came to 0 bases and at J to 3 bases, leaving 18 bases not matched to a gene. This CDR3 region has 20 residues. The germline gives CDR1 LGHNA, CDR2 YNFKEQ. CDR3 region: CASSQEARPRADRVHYGYTF. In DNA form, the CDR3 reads TGTGCCAGCAGCCAAGAAGCCCGCCCCCGCGCGGACAGGGTCCACTATGGCTACACCTTC.

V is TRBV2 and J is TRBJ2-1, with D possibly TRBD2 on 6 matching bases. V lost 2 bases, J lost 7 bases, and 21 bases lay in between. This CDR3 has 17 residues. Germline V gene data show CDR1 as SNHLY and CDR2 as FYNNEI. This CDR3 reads CASSELILRTGSNEQFF. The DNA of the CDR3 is TGTGCCAGCAGTGAATTAATCCTGAGGACCGGGAGTAATGAGCAGTTCTTC. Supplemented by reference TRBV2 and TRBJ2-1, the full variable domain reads EPEVTQTPSHQVTQMGQEVILRCVPISNHLYFYWYRQILGQKVEFLVSFYNNEISEKSEIFDDQFSVERPDGSNFTLKIRSTKLEDSAMYFCASSELILRTGSNEQFFGPGTRLTVL.

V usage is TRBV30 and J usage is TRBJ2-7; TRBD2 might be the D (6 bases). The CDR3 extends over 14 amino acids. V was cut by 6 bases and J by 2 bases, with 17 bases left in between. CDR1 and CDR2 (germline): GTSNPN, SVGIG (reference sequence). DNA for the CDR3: TGTGCCTGCACGGATGGCGGGGCAGCCTACGAGCAGTACTTC. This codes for CACTDGGAAYEQYF.

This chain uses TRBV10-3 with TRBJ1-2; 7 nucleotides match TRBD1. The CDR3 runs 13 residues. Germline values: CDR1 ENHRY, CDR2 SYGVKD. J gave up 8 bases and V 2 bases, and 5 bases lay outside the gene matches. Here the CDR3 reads CAISERQGEGYTF. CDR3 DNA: TGTGCCATCAGTGAGCGCCAGGGGGAAGGCTACACCTTC.

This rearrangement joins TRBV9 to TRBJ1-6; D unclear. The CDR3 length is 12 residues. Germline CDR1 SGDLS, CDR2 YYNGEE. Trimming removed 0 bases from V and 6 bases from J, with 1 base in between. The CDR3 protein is CASSVGNSPLHF. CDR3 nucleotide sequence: TGTGCCAGCAGCGTAGGTAATTCACCCCTCCACTTT.

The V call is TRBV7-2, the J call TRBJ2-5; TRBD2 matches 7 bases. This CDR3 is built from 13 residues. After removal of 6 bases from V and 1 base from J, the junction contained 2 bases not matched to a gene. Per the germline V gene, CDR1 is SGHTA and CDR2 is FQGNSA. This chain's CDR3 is CASRSGGQETQYF. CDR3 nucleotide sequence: TGTGCCAGCAGGTCGGGGGGCCAAGAGACCCAGTACTTC.

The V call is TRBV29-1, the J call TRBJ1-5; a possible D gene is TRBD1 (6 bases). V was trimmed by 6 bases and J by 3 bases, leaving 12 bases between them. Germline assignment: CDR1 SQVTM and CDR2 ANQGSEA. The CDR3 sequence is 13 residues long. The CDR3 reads CSVRDNHNQPQHF. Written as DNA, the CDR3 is TGCAGCGTCCGGGACAACCACAATCAGCCCCAGCATTTT.

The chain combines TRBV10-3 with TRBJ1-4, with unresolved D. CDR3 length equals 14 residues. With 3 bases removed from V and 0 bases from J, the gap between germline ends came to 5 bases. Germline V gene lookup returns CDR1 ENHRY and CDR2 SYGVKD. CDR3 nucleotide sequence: TGTGCCATCAGTGAACCGGCAACTAATGAAAAACTGTTTTTT. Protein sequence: CAISEPATNEKLFF.

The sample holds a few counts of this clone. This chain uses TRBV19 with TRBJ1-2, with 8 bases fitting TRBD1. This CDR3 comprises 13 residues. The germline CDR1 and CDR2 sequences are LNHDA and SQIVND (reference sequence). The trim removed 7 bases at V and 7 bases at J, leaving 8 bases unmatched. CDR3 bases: TGTGCCAGTACCAATCAGGGGGCCGGTGGCTACACCTTC. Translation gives CASTNQGAGGYTF.

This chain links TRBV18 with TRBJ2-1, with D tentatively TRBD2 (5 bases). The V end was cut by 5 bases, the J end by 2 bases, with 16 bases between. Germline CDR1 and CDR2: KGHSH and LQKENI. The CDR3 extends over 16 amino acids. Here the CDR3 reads CASSSDSLGPYNEQFF. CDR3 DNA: TGTGCCAGCTCATCGGACTCGCTTGGGCCCTACAATGAGCAGTTCTTC. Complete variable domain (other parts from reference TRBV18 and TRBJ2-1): NAGVMQNPRHLVRRRGQEARLRCSPMKGHSHVYWYRQLPEEGLKFMVYLQKENIIDESGMPKERFSAEFPKEGPSILRIQQVVRGDSAAYFCASSSDSLGPYNEQFFGPGTRLTVL.

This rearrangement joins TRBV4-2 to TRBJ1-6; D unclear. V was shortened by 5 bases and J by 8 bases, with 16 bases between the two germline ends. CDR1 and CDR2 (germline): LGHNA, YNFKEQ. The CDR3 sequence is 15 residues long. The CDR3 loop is CASSLSGRSYSPLHF. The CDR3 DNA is TGTGCCAGCAGCTTGTCGGGCAGGAGCTATTCACCCCTCCACTTT.

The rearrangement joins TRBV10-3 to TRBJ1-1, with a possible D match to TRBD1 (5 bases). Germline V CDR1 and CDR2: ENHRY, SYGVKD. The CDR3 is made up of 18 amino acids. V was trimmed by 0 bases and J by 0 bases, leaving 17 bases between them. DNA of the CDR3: TGTGCCATCAGTGAGTCGGGGCTTTTTGGCGGAATGAACACTGAAGCTTTCTTT. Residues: CAISESGLFGGMNTEAFF.

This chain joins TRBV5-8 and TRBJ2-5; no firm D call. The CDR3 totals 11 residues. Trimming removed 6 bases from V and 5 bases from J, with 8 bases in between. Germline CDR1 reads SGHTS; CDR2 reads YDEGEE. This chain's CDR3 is CASTFLETQYF. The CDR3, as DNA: TGTGCCAGCACCTTCTTGGAGACCCAGTACTTC. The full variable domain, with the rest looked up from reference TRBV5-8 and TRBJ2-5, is EAGVTQSPTHLIKTRGQQATLRCSPISGHTSVYWYQQALGLGLQFLLWYDEGEERNRGNFPPRFSGRQFPNYSSELNVNALELEDSALYLCASTFLETQYFGPGTRLLVL.

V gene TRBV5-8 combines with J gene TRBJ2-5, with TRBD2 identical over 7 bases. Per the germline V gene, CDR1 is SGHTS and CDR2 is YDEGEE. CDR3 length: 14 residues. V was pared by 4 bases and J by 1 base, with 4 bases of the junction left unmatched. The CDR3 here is CASSGGLVQETQYF. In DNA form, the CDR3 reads TGTGCCAGCAGCGGAGGACTAGTCCAAGAGACCCAGTACTTC.

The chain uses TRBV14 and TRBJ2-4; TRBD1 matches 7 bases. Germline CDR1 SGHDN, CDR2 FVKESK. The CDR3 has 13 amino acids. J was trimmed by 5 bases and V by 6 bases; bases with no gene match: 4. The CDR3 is CASRGTAQNIQYF. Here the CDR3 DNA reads TGTGCCAGCAGGGGGACAGCTCAAAACATTCAGTACTTC.

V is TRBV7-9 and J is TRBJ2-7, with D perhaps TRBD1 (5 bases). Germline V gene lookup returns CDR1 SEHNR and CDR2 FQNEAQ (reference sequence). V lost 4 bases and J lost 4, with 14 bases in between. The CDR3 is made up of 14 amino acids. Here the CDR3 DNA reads TGTGCCAGCAGCTCCTATGCGACAGATTACGAGCAGTACTTC. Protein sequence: CASSSYATDYEQYF.

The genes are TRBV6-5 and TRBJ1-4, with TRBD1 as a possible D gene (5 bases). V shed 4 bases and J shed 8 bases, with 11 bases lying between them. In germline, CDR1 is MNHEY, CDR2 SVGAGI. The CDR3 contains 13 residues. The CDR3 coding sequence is TGTGCCAGCAGTTTCAGGGTGCTCGAAAAACTGTTTTTT. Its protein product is CASSFRVLEKLFF.